Listed below are T cell receptor beta chains from one sample, sequenced in a study of blood T cell repertoires in COVID-19. The repertoire was sequenced with immunoSEQ multiplex PCR; TCRdb's copy has only in-frame clones and lacks some. The sample contains 60,000 to 80,000 clones, almost 85% of which appear only once. Sequencing was performed on peripheral blood. These receptors were taken from a man between 45 and 60 years old with active COVID-19. CDR3s include the opening cysteine and the closing phenylalanine or tryptophan. A D gene is named only where the DNA matches it firmly. Clone size is given for some rows only: seen once, a few or many times, or a class if the clone is expanded.

j_gene	abundance	d_gene	v_gene	CDR3aa	CDR3nt
TRBJ1-5	-	-	TRBV27	CASSLRSNQPQHF	TGTGCCAGCAGCCTCCGTAGCAATCAGCCCCAGCATTTT
TRBJ2-1	-	TRBD2	TRBV6-1	CASSAQPMGTSGGTEQFF	TGTGCCAGCAGTGCCCAGCCGATGGGGACTAGCGGGGGAACTGAGCAGTTCTTC
TRBJ1-5	-	TRBD1	TRBV7-8	CASSLVPGGLTGGGQPQHF	TGTGCCAGCAGCTTAGTTCCCGGGGGGCTGACAGGGGGCGGCCAGCCCCAGCATTTT
TRBJ1-5	-	TRBD1	TRBV10-3	CASSTPGQGARGNQPQHF	TGTGCCTCCTCGACCCCGGGACAGGGGGCGCGCGGCAATCAGCCCCAGCATTTT
TRBJ1-2	few	TRBD1	TRBV19	CASSLLSGQGNYGYTF	TGTGCCAGTAGTCTCCTAAGCGGACAGGGAAACTATGGCTACACCTTC
TRBJ2-7	-	-	TRBV27	CASSFQFSQEQYF	TGTGCCAGCAGTTTCCAGTTCTCTCAGGAGCAGTACTTC
TRBJ2-3	few	-	TRBV3-1/TRBV3-2	CASSQVEQIWGRFGDTQYF	TGTGCCAGCAGCCAAGTGGAACAAATCTGGGGCAGGTTTGGAGATACGCAGTATTTT
TRBJ2-5	-	TRBD2	TRBV3-1/TRBV3-2	CASSPGSWGGQETQYF	TGTGCCAGCAGCCCGGGGAGTTGGGGGGGCCAAGAGACCCAGTACTTC
TRBJ2-3	-	TRBD2	TRBV5-4	CASSLEPGLAGFSSTDTQYF	TGTGCCAGCAGCTTGGAGCCGGGACTAGCGGGGTTTTCTAGCACAGATACGCAGTATTTT
TRBJ1-2	-	-	TRBV19	CASSISNTNYGYTF	TGTGCCAGTAGTATTAGTAATACTAACTATGGCTACACCTTC
TRBJ1-1	-	-	TRBV5-1	CASSRGPEAFF	TGCGCCAGCAGCCGGGGTCCTGAAGCTTTCTTT
TRBJ1-1	-	-	TRBV2	CASSDQTGANTEAFF	TGTGCCAGCAGTGACCAGACAGGAGCGAACACTGAAGCTTTCTTT
TRBJ2-5	-	-	TRBV5-5	CASSSTGDRRETQYF	TGTGCCAGCAGCTCGACCGGGGATCGGCGGGAGACCCAGTACTTC
TRBJ1-1	-	TRBD1	TRBV29-1	CSVEGTGGHTEAFF	TGCAGCGTTGAAGGGACAGGGGGCCACACTGAAGCTTTCTTT
TRBJ2-2	-	-	TRBV5-8	CASSLWRTGSTGELFF	TGTGCCAGCAGCTTGTGGAGAACAGGGTCGACCGGGGAGCTGTTTTTT
TRBJ2-3	-	-	TRBV7-2	CASSPGLPTDTQYF	TGTGCCAGCAGCCCTGGACTACCCACAGATACGCAGTATTTT
TRBJ2-1	-	-	TRBV19	CASSLAGSYYNEQFF	TGTGCCAGTAGCCTCGCAGGCAGCTACTACAATGAGCAGTTCTTC
TRBJ1-6	-	-	TRBV30	CAWREGRDSPLHF	TGTGCCTGGAGAGAGGGTAGGGATTCACCCCTCCACTTT
TRBJ2-3	-	TRBD1	TRBV5-1	CASSSGTGVTDTQYF	TGCGCCAGCAGCTCCGGGACAGGTGTCACAGATACGCAGTATTTT
TRBJ1-1	-	-	TRBV28	CASSLYRQEAFF	TGTGCCAGCAGTTTATACCGACAGGAAGCTTTCTTT